This T cell receptor beta chain was captured in a study of OX40 agonist ivuxolimab in advanced cancers. Study observations and caveats: Within 6 weeks, CD4+ and CD8+ blood T cells expanded clonally at 0.1 to 3.0 mg/kg. Some patients who did not respond also had low normalized T-cell clonal expansion. CD4+ T cells averaged fewer expanded clones than CD8+ T cells. The specificity for antigen of the expanded peripheral T cells was not determined.

About this clone itself: What it binds is unknown.

Germline V CDR1 and CDR2: SQVTM, ANQGSEA. Trimming cost V 8 bases and J 1 base; bases outside gene matches: 7. This CDR3 comprises 13 residues. Sequencing was performed with immunoSEQ multiplex PCR; in TCRdb, only in-frame clones are kept and a portion is missing. This sample yields approximately 130,000 clones, of which 90% to 95% are seen a single time; approximately 0.99% belongs to the top ten. The gene calls are TRBV29-1 and TRBJ1-1, with 7 bases matching TRBD1. The receptor comes from an adult with an advanced solid tumor such as melanoma, head and neck, liver or kidney cancer. Source: CD4+ or CD8+ T cells sorted from blood, taken in a trial of the OX40 agonist ivuxolimab. Here the CDR3 DNA reads TGCAGCACCAAGGACAGGCAGAACACTGAAGCTTTCTTT. This gives the protein CSTKDRQNTEAFF.